The 2 T cell receptor beta chains presented below share a single source sample, sequenced in a study of OX40 agonist ivuxolimab in advanced cancers. Assay: immunoSEQ multiplex PCR; the TCRdb copy retains only in-frame clones and omits some. The table has 30,000 to 35,000 clones, around 84% seen once. The sequencing here drew on CD4+ or CD8+ T cells sorted from blood, taken in a trial of the OX40 agonist ivuxolimab. These receptors all stem from an adult with an advanced solid tumor such as melanoma, head and neck, liver or kidney cancer.

This rearrangement joins TRBV27 to TRBJ2-7, with D possibly being TRBD1 (5 bases). In germline, CDR1 is MNHEY, CDR2 SMNVEV (reference sequence). Trimming removed 6 bases at V and 3 bases at J, with 15 bases between. The CDR3 extends over 14 amino acids. The CDR3 nucleotides read TGTGCCAGCAGGGGGCTAGACAGCTACTACGAGCAGTACTTC. Translating it yields CASRGLDSYYEQYF.

DNA of the CDR3: TGTGCCACCAGCAGAGATTTTGGGGGGCTGAACACTGAAGCTTTCTTT. Protein: CATSRDFGGLNTEAFF. The chain is built from TRBV15 and TRBJ1-1; TRBD1 is a possible D gene (6 bases). V was shortened by 0 bases and J by 0 bases, with 11 bases between the two germline ends. Germline CDR1 is LNHNV and CDR2 is YYDKDF (reference sequence). The CDR3 consists of 16 residues.